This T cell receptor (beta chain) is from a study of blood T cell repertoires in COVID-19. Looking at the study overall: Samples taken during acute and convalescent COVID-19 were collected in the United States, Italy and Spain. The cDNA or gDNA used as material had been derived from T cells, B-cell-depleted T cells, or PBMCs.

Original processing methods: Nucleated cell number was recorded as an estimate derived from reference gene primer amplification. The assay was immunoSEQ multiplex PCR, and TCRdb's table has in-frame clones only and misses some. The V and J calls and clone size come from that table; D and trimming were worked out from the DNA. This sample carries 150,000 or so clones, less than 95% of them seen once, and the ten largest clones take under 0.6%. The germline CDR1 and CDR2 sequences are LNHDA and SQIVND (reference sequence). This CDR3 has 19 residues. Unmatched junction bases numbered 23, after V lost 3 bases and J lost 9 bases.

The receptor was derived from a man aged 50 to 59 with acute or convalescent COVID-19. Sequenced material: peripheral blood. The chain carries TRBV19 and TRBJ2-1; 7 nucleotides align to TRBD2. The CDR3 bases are TGTGCCAGTAGTATCCCCAGACTAGCCCCGGGAAGTGTCGGTCGTGAGCAGTTCTTC. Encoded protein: CASSIPRLAPGSVGREQFF.